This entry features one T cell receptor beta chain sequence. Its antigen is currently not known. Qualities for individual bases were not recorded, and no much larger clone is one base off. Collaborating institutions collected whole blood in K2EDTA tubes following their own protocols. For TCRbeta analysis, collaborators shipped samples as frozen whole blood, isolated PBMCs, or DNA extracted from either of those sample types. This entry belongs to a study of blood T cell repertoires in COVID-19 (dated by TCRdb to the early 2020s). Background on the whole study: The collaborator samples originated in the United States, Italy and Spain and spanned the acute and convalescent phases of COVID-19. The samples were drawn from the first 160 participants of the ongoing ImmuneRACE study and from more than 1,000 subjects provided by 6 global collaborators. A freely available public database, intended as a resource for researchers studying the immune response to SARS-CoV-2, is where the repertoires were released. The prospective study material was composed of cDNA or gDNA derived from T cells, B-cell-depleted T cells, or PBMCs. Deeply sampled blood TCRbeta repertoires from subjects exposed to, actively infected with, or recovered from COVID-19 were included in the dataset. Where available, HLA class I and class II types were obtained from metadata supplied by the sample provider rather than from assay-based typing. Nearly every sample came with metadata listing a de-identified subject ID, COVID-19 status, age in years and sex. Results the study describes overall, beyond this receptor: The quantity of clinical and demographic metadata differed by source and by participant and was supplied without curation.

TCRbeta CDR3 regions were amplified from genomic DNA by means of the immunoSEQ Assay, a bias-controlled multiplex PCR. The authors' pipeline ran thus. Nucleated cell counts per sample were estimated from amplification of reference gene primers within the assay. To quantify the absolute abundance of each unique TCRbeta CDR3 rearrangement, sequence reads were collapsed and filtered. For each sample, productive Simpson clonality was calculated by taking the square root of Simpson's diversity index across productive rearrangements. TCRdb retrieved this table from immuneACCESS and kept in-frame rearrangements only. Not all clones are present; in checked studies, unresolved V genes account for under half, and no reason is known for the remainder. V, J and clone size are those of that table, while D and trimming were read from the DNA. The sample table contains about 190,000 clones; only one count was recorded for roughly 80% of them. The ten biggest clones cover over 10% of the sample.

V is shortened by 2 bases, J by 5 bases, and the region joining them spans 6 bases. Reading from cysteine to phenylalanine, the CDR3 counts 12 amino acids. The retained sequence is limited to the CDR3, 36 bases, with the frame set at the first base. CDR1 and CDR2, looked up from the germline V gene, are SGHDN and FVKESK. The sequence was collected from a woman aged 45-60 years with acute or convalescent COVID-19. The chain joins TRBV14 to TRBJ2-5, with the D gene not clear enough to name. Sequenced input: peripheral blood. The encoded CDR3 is CASSQFGETQYF. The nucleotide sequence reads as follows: TGTGCCAGCAGCCAATTCGGGGAGACCCAGTACTTC. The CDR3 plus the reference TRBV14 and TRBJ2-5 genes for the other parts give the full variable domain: EAGVTQFPSHSVIEKGQTVTLRCDPISGHDNLYWYRRVMGKEIKFLLHFVKESKQDESGMPNNRFLAERTGGTYSTLKVQPAELEDSGVYFCASSQFGETQYFGPGTRLLVL.